A selection of T cell receptor beta chains follows, all from one sample in a study of cytomegalovirus exposure and HLA in healthy donors. Assay: immunoSEQ multiplex PCR; the TCRdb copy retains only in-frame clones and omits some. Of approximately 140,000 clones listed, just over 70% are singletons. Sequencing was done on a sample of PBMCs. The receptors come from a woman aged 60-75 years in good health and CMV-seropositive. The CDR3 runs from the conserved cysteine through the conserved F or W. Fields, in order: CDR3 protein, CDR3 DNA, clone size, D gene, J gene, V gene. A D gene is named only where the DNA matches it firmly. Rows may omit the clone size; those that give it use once, few, many or a size class.

CASSLSGNNSPLHF | TGTGCCAGCAGCTTGTCCGGGAATAATTCACCCCTCCACTTT | - | - | TRBJ1-6 | TRBV5-4
CASSLGGTGSNTEAFF | TGTGCCAGCAGCTTAGGGGGGACAGGGTCGAACACTGAAGCTTTCTTT | few | TRBD1 | TRBJ1-1 | TRBV7-9
CASSYGWASYTF | TGTGCCAGCAGTTACGGTTGGGCGAGCTACACCTTC | once | - | TRBJ1-2 | TRBV6-5
CASSSGGTRGNTEAFF | TGTGCCAGCAGTTCGGGAGGGACCCGGGGGAACACTGAAGCTTTCTTT | - | - | TRBJ1-1 | TRBV28
CASSLQQGNSNQPQHF | TGTGCCAGCAGCTTACAACAGGGAAATAGCAATCAGCCCCAGCATTTT | - | - | TRBJ1-5 | TRBV7-8
CASSPRGAGSYNSPLHF | TGTGCCAGCAGCCCCCGGGGTGCGGGCTCCTATAATTCACCCCTCCACTTT | - | - | TRBJ1-6 | TRBV5-6
CASSVVSGGTSGNEQFF | TGTGCCAGCAGTGTGGTTAGCGGGGGGACTTCAGGCAATGAGCAGTTCTTC | - | TRBD2 | TRBJ2-1 | TRBV6-1
CASSNRGPYGYTF | TGTGCCAGCAGTAACAGGGGGCCCTATGGCTACACCTTC | once | TRBD1 | TRBJ1-2 | TRBV6-6
CASSVTGRGEQYF | TGTGCCAGCAGCGTTACAGGGAGGGGAGAGCAGTACTTC | - | - | TRBJ2-7 | TRBV9
CASSEQGSWGNTEAFF | TGTGCCAGCAGTGAGCAGGGGTCCTGGGGGAACACTGAAGCTTTCTTT | few | - | TRBJ1-1 | TRBV2
CASSQARLAGQYF | TGTGCCAGCAGCCAAGCGCGTCTAGCTGGGCAGTATTTT | few | - | TRBJ2-3 | TRBV14
CASMGVLGGQGEQFF | TGTGCCAGCATGGGAGTTCTAGGTGGTCAAGGGGAGCAGTTCTTC | - | - | TRBJ2-1 | TRBV11-1
CASSSWEDQTHSPLHF | TGTGCCAGCAGCTCCTGGGAGGATCAGACGCATTCACCCCTCCACTTT | - | - | TRBJ1-6 | TRBV7-9
CSVGGFIADTQYF | TGCAGCGTGGGGGGGTTCATCGCAGATACGCAGTATTTT | few | TRBD2 | TRBJ2-3 | TRBV29-1
CASSLTMEGRAFF | TGTGCCAGCAGCTTAACGATGGAGGGTAGAGCTTTCTTT | - | - | TRBJ1-1 | TRBV7-3
CASSYSGLADSYEQYF | TGTGCCAGCAGTTACTCGGGGCTAGCGGACTCCTACGAGCAGTACTTC | - | TRBD2 | TRBJ2-7 | TRBV6-6
CASSLGGGDTEAFF | TGCGCCAGCAGTCTGGGAGGGGGGGACACTGAAGCTTTCTTT | - | - | TRBJ1-1 | TRBV23-1
CASSPKVGQGGETQYF | TGCGCCAGCAGCCCCAAGGTTGGACAGGGAGGGGAGACCCAGTACTTC | few | - | TRBJ2-5 | TRBV4-1
CASSKDDRASGNTIYF | TGTGCCAGCAGCAAAGACGACAGGGCCTCTGGAAACACCATATATTTT | - | - | TRBJ1-3 | TRBV21-1
CASPKGGNSYGYTF | TGTGCCAGCCCGAAGGGGGGGAACAGCTATGGCTACACCTTC | - | - | TRBJ1-2 | TRBV25-1